This T cell receptor (beta chain) was observed in a study of shared clonotypes between healthy human individuals. Study-wide points: Blood was the sole source, and tissue repertoires probably differ. Against clonotypes common to all four donors, non-shared ones had lower generation probabilities.

Germline CDR1 reads MNHNS; CDR2 reads SASEGT. This CDR3 spans 17 amino acids. V shed 0 bases and J 4 bases; nucleotides not matched to a gene: 6. About this clone: The antigen is undetermined.

Clones were sequenced by immunoSEQ multiplex PCR, and TCRdb holds only the in-frame ones, with some missing. The repertoire holds 2 million to 3 million clones, with approximately 92% as singletons. The J gene is TRBJ2-1, the V gene TRBV6-1, with TRBD1 matching 10 bases. The sample taken for sequencing was naive CD4+ T cells sorted from blood. The subset here: CD45RA+ positively selected. The sequence came from a man younger than 35 in good health. CDR3 amino acids: CASSEADRGFTYNEQFF. In nucleotides, the CDR3 is TGTGCCAGCAGTGAAGCGGACAGGGGGTTTACTTACAATGAGCAGTTCTTC.